This T cell receptor (beta chain) was captured in a study of CD8 T cells in ankylosing spondylitis. Findings of the study overall: A TCR beta motif of several highly homologous variants seemed to mark ankylosing spondylitis blood.

CDR3 length: 11 amino acids. Deletions cut 5 bases from V and 10 bases from J, with 8 bases between. MiXCR, applied by TCRdb to the 5' RACE reads, yields one record per CDR3 protein. Of 450,000 to 550,000 distinct CDR3 sequences listed, approximately 5.3% are singletons. This clonotype was counted many times. Its antigen is unknown. J is TRBJ1-4 and V is TRBV12-3 or TRBV12-4; D is ambiguous. Source material: blood, either unsorted or a sorted T cell fraction (not recorded which). This clonotype originated in a male donor with ankylosing spondylitis. CDR3 residues: CASSTFGKLFF. The DNA of the CDR3 is TGTGCCAGCAGTACTTTCGGAAAACTGTTTTTT.